The T cell receptor beta chain described here comes from a study of blood T cells in healthy people across ages. CDR3 length: 17 amino acids. The V gene lost 4 bases and the J gene lost 5 bases, with 21 bases spanning the gap. Germline V lookup: CDR1 SEHNR, CDR2 FQNEAQ (reference sequence). With a J-beta primer mix and a sample-barcoded 5' primer, a second PCR ran roughly 7 to 11 cycles. Via MiXCR, TCRdb re-called the 5' RACE reads, giving one row per CDR3 protein. In the table there are about 800,000 distinct CDR3 sequences, around 25% of which are singletons. These sequences were also reported in another study, on T cells of mothers and their children.

V and J are TRBV7-9 and TRBJ2-1, with D maybe TRBD2 (6 bases). Specimen: blood. The TCR comes from a boy between 10 and 17 years old in good health. The CDR3 sequence: CASSSPGASVVDNEQFF. The CDR3 DNA follows: TGTGCCAGCAGCTCCCCTGGGGCTAGCGTGGTCGACAATGAGCAGTTCTTC.